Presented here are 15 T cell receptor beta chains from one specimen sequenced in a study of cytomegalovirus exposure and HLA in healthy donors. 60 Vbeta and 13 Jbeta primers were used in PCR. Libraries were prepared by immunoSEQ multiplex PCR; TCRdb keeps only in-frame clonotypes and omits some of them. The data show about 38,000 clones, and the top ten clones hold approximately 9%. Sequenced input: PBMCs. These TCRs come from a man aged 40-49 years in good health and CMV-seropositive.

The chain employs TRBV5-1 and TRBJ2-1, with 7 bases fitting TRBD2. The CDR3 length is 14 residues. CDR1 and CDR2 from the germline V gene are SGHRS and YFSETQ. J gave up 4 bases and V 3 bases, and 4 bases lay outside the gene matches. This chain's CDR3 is CASSWSGVYNEQFF. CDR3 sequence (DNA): TGCGCCAGCAGCTGGAGCGGGGTTTACAATGAGCAGTTCTTC.

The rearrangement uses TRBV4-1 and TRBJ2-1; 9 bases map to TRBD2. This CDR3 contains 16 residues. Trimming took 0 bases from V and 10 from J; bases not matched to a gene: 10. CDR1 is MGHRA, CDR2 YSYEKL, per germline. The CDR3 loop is CASSQERSGGEGEQFF. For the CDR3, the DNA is TGCGCCAGCAGCCAAGAGCGTAGCGGGGGAGAGGGAGAGCAGTTCTTC.

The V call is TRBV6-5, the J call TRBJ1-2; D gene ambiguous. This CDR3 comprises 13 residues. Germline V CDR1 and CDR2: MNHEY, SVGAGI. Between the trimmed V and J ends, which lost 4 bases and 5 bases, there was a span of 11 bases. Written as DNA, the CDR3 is TGTGCCAGCAGTTCTTTAGACGGGTATGGCTACACCTTC. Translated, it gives CASSSLDGYGYTF.

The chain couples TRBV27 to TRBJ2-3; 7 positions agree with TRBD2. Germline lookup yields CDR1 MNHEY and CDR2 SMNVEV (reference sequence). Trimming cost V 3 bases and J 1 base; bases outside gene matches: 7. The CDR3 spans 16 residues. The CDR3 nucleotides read TGTGCCAGCAGTTTCCAGGGCGGGAGTGGCACAGATACGCAGTATTTT. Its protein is CASSFQGGSGTDTQYF.

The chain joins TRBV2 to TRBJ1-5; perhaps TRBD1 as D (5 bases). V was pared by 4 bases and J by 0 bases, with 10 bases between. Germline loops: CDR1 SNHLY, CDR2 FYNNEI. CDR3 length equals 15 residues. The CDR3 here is CASSGQGISNQPQHF. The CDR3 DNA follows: TGTGCCAGCAGTGGGCAGGGTATTAGCAATCAGCCCCAGCATTTT.

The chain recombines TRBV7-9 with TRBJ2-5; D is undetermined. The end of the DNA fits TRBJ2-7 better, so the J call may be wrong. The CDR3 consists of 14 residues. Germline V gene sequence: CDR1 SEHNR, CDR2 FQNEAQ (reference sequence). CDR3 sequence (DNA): TGTGCCAGCAGCTTAACAACGGAGACCTACGAGCAGTACTTC. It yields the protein CASSLTTETYEQYF.

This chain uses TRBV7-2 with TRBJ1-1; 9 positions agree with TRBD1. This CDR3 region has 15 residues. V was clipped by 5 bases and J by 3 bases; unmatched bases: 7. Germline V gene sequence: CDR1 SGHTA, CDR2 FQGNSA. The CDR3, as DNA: TGTGCCAGCAGCGGACAGGGGCCGGTTTACACTGAAGCTTTCTTT. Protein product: CASSGQGPVYTEAFF.

CDR3 nucleotides: TGTGCCAGCAGTAGAGACAGAAGTTGGGAAAAACTGTTTTTT. Its translation is CASSRDRSWEKLFF. V is TRBV28 and J is TRBJ1-4; possibly TRBD1 for D (5 bases). The V end lost 5 bases, the J end lost 8 bases, and 15 bases lay between the germline ends. The CDR3 loop spans 14 amino acids. The germline gives CDR1 MDHEN, CDR2 SYDVKM.

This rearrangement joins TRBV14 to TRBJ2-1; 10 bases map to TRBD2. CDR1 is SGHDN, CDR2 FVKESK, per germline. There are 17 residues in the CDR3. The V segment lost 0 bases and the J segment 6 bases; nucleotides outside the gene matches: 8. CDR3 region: CASSQDVPSGSGNEQFF. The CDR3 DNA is TGTGCCAGCAGCCAAGATGTACCTAGCGGGAGTGGCAATGAGCAGTTCTTC.

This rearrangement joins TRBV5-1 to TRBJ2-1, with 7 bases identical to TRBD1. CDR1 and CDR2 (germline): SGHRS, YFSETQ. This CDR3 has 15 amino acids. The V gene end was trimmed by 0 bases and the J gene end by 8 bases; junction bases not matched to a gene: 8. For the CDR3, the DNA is TGCGCCAGCAGCTTGGAACCGAACAGGGGCGATGAGCAGTTCTTC. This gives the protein CASSLEPNRGDEQFF.

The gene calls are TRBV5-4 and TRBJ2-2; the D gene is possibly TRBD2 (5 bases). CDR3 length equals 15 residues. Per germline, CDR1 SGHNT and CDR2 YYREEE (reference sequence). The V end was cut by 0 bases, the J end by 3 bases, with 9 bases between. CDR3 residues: CASSLASRDTGELFF. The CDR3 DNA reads TGTGCCAGCAGCTTGGCTAGCCGGGACACCGGGGAGCTGTTTTTT.

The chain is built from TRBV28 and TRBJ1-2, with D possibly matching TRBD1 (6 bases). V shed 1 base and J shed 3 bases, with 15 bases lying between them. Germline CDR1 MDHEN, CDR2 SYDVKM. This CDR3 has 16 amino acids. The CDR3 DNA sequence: TGTGCCAGCAGTTTATCAGGCAGGGGAATACACTATGGCTACACCTTC. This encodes CASSLSGRGIHYGYTF.

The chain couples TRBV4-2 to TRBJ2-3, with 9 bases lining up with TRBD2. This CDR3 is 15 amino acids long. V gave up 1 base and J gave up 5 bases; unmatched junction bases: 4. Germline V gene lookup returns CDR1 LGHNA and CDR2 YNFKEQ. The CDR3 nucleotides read TGTGCCAGCAGCCAAGTAACACTAGCGGGAGATACGCAGTATTTT. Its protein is CASSQVTLAGDTQYF.

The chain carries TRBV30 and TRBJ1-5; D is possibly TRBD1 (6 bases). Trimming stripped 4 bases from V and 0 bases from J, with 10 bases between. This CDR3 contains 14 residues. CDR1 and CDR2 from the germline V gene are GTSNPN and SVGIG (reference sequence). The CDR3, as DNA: TGTGCCTGGAATCTCAGGGGTAGCAATCAGCCCCAGCATTTT. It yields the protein CAWNLRGSNQPQHF.

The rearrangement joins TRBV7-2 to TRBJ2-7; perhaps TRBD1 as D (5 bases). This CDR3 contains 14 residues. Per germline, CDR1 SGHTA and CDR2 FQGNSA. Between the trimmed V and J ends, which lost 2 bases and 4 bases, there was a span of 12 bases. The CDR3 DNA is TGTGCCAGCAGCTTAAGTGCAGGGCAGTACGAGCAGTACTTC. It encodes CASSLSAGQYEQYF.